Described below is a single T cell receptor (beta chain) sequence and its context. Libraries were prepared by immunoSEQ multiplex PCR; TCRdb keeps only in-frame clonotypes and omits some of them. The sample carries 330,000 or so clones, 73% recorded once. V lost 8 bases and J lost 11, with 15 bases in between. This CDR3 has 11 amino acids. The V gene's germline CDR1 is MNHNS and CDR2 SASEGT. These data belong to a study of shared clonotypes between healthy human individuals. The clonotype was recovered from a man younger than 45 in good health. Sequencing was performed on memory CD4+ T cells sorted from blood. Subset here: CD45RA-negative fraction. The chain employs TRBV6-1 and TRBJ1-1; D is undetermined. This CDR3 reads CASRARSGAFF. CDR3 nucleotide sequence: TGTGCCAGCCGAGCGAGGTCCGGGGCTTTCTTT.